This entry lists 7 T cell receptor beta chains sequenced from one sample in a study of cytomegalovirus exposure and HLA in healthy donors. With 60 Vbeta and 13 Jbeta primers, the PCR was carried out. Profiling relied on immunoSEQ multiplex PCR, and the TCRdb table lists in-frame clones only, not all of them. The profile covers about 99,000 clones, with over 65% appearing a single time and roughly 3% taken by the ten largest. Sequenced: PBMCs. These receptor sequences come from a man aged 40-50 years in good health and CMV-seronegative.

This chain joins TRBV6-1 and TRBJ2-2, with 10 bases aligning to TRBD2. The germline V gene has CDR1 MNHNS and CDR2 SASEGT. The CDR3 is made up of 17 amino acids. With V trimmed by 4 bases and J by 1 base, 6 bases remained unmatched. CDR3 DNA sequence: TGTGCCAGCAGTGCCTGGGGACTAGCGAGGAACACCGGGGAGCTGTTTTTT. Residues: CASSAWGLARNTGELFF.

The chain is built from TRBV4-1 and TRBJ2-3; 7 bases line up with TRBD2. Trimming cost V 1 base and J 2 bases; bases outside gene matches: 6. The germline CDR1 and CDR2 sequences are MGHRA and YSYEKL. The CDR3 length is 16 residues. The CDR3 protein is CASSQVRGRATDTQYF. The CDR3 DNA reads as TGCGCCAGCAGCCAAGTGCGAGGGAGGGCCACAGATACGCAGTATTTT.

The chain couples TRBV30 to TRBJ2-2; 7 bases match TRBD1. Per germline, CDR1 GTSNPN and CDR2 SVGIG (reference sequence). CDR3 length: 14 residues. V was pared by 4 bases and J by 4 bases, with 6 bases of the junction left unmatched. The CDR3, as DNA: TGTGCCTGGAATACAGGGGCATTCACCGGGGAGCTGTTTTTT. Encoded protein: CAWNTGAFTGELFF.

The V gene is TRBV2, the J gene TRBJ1-2; TRBD1 aligns across 7 bases. V was pared by 6 bases and J by 4 bases, with 5 bases of the junction left unmatched. This CDR3 is 13 amino acids long. In germline, CDR1 is SNHLY, CDR2 FYNNEI. The CDR3 bases are TGTGCCAGCAGGTTGACAGGGACCTATGGCTACACCTTC. It encodes CASRLTGTYGYTF.

V gene TRBV4-2 combines with J gene TRBJ2-3, with 9 bases that match TRBD2. The ends lost 4 bases at V and 4 bases at J; junction bases unmatched: 12. The CDR3 extends over 17 amino acids. Germline V gene lookup returns CDR1 LGHNA and CDR2 YNFKEQ. Here the CDR3 DNA reads TGTGCCAGCAGCCTTTTTCGAGCGGGGGGCGGGGCAGATACGCAGTATTTT. Residues: CASSLFRAGGGADTQYF.

The chain joins TRBV29-1 to TRBJ1-1; TRBD1 matches 8 bases. This CDR3 region has 12 residues. V shed 7 bases and J 4 bases; nucleotides not matched to a gene: 5. Germline CDR1 and CDR2: SQVTM and ANQGSEA. CDR3 sequence: CSAGQGGTEAFF. Written as DNA, the CDR3 is TGCAGCGCCGGACAGGGTGGCACTGAAGCTTTCTTT.

This rearrangement joins TRBV27 to TRBJ2-6; the match to TRBD1 covers 7 bases. V trimming: 4 bases; J trimming: 0 bases; junction bases outside the gene matches: 3. The germline CDR1 and CDR2 sequences are MNHEY and SMNVEV (reference sequence). The length of the CDR3 is 16 residues. The CDR3, as DNA: TGTGCCAGCAGTTCCTGGACAGGCTCTGGGGCCAACGTCCTGACTTTC. Its protein is CASSSWTGSGANVLTF.